This T cell receptor beta chain was observed in a study of blood T cell repertoires in COVID-19. TCRdb's copy holds only in-frame clones and misses some; the assay was immunoSEQ multiplex PCR. This table has 250,000 to 300,000 clones, roughly 90% appearing once. V lost 3 bases to trimming and J lost 2 bases; unmatched junction nucleotides: 4. This CDR3 spans 14 amino acids. CDR1 GTSNPN and CDR2 SVGIG come from the germline V gene (reference sequence). The sample comprised peripheral blood. The TCR sequence derives from a woman younger than 45 with COVID-19, enrolled during active disease. The chain couples TRBV30 to TRBJ1-3; 7 nucleotides line up with TRBD1. The CDR3 region is CAWRHRGAGNTIYF. The CDR3 DNA follows: TGTGCCTGGAGGCACAGGGGAGCTGGAAACACCATATATTTT.